Each of the 3 T cell receptor beta chains below was sequenced from the same sample in a study of OX40 agonist ivuxolimab in advanced cancers. Sequenced by immunoSEQ multiplex PCR; TCRdb stores in-frame clones only, minus some. Of 45,000 to 60,000 clones in the sample, roughly nine tenths were seen once. The starting material was CD4+ or CD8+ T cells sorted from blood, obtained in a trial of the OX40 agonist ivuxolimab. These receptors came from an adult with an advanced solid tumor such as melanoma, head and neck, liver or kidney cancer.

The V gene is TRBV29-1, the J gene TRBJ2-3; D tentatively fits TRBD1 or TRBD2 (5 bases each). V was pared by 5 bases and J by 0 bases, with 18 bases between. From germline, CDR1 is SQVTM and CDR2 ANQGSEA. The CDR3 spans 16 residues. CDR3 residues: CSVRGPVPGSTDTQYF. The CDR3 coding sequence is TGCAGCGTTCGGGGACCTGTGCCAGGTAGCACAGATACGCAGTATTTT.

The J gene is TRBJ2-1, the V gene TRBV1; TRBD2 reflects the table's D call only, with no check against the DNA. TRBV1 is a listed pseudogene. The CDR3 spans 18 residues. The DNA for the CDR3 is TGCACCAGCAGCCAAGCGGTTACCGCGGGAGGGTATCGCAATGAGCAGTTCTTC. Encoded protein: CTSSQAVTAGGYRNEQFF.

This sequence joins TRBV7-9 and TRBJ1-1; D ambiguous. CDR3 length: 14 amino acids. The germline V gene encodes CDR1 SEHNR and CDR2 FQNEAQ (reference sequence). V was cut by 5 bases and J by 3 bases, with 13 bases left in between. The CDR3 DNA is TGTGCCAGCAGCCCAGTGATGAGGGACACTGAAGCTTTCTTT. Translated: CASSPVMRDTEAFF.